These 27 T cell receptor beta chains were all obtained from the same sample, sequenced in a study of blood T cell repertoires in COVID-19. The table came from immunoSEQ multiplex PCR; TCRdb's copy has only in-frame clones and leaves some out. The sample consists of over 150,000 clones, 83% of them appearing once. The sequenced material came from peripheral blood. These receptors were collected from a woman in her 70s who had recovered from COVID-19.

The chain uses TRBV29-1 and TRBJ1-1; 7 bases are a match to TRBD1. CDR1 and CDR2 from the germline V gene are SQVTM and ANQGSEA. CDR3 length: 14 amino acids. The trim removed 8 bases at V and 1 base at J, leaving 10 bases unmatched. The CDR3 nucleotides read TGCAGCTCCTCCATCGGACAGGCGAACACTGAAGCTTTCTTT. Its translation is CSSSIGQANTEAFF.

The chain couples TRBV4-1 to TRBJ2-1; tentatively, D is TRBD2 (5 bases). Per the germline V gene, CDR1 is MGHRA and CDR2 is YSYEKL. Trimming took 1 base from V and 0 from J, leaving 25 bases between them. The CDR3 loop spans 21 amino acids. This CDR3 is CASSQGGGWRRTTSSYNEQFF. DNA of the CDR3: TGCGCCAGCAGCCAAGGGGGTGGGTGGAGGCGCACAACGAGCTCCTACAATGAGCAGTTCTTC.

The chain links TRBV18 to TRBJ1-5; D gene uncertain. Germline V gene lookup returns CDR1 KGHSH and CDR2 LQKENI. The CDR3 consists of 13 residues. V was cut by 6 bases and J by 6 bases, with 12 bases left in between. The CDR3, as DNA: TGTGCCAGCTCGCCCGAGTCGGGTCAGCCCCAGCATTTT. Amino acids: CASSPESGQPQHF.

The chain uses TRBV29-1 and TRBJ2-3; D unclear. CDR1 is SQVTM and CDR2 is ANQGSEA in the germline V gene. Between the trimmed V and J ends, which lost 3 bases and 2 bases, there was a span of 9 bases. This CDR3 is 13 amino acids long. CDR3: CSVEGQNTDTQYF. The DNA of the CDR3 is TGCAGCGTTGAGGGCCAAAACACAGATACGCAGTATTTT.

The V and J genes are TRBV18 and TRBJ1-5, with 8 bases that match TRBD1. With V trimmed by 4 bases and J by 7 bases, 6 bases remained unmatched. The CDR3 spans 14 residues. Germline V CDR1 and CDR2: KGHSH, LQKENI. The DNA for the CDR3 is TGTGCCAGCTCACACGACAGGGGCGGCCAGCCCCAGCATTTT. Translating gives CASSHDRGGQPQHF.

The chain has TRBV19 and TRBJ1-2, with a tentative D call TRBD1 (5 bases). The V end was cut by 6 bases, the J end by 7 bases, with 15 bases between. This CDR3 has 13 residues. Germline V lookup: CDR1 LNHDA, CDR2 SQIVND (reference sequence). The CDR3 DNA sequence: TGTGCCAGTAGGACAGATTCAATGGGTGGCTACACCTTC. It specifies CASRTDSMGGYTF.

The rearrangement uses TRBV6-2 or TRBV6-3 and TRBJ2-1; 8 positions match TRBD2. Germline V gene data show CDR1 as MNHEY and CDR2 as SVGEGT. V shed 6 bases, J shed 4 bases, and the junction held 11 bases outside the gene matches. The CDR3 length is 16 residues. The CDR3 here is CASSSRGDWRYNEQFF. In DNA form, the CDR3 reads TGTGCCAGCAGCTCGCGGGGGGACTGGAGATACAATGAGCAGTTCTTC.

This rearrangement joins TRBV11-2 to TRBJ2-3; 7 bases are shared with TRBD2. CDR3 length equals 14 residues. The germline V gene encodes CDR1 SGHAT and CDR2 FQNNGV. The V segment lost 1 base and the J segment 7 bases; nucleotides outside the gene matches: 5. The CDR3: CASSLVGGTYTQYF. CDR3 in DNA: TGTGCCAGCAGCTTAGTGGGGGGGACTTATACGCAGTATTTT.

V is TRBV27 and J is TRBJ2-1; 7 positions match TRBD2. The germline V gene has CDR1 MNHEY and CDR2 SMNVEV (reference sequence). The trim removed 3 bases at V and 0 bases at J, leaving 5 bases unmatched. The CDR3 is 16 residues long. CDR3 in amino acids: CASSLGLPYSYNEQFF. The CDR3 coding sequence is TGTGCCAGCAGTTTGGGACTACCCTACTCCTACAATGAGCAGTTCTTC.

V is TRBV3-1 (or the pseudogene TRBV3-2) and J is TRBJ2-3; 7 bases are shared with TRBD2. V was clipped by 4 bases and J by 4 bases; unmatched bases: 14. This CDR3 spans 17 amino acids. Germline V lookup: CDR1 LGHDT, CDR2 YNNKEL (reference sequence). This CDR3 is CASSPYLGGVSSDTQYF. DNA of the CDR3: TGTGCCAGCAGCCCTTATCTTGGGGGGGTAAGCTCAGATACGCAGTATTTT.

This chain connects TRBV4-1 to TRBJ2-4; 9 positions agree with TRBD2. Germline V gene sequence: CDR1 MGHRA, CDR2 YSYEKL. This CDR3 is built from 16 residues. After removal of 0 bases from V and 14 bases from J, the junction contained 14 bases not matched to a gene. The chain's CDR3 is CASSQDGDGSGGYKYF. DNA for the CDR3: TGCGCCAGCAGCCAAGATGGGGACGGTAGCGGGGGTTATAAGTACTTC.

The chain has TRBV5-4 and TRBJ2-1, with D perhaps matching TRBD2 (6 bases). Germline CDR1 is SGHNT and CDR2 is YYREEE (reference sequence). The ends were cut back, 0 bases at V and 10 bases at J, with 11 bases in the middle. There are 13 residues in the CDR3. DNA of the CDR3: TGTGCCAGCAGCTTGGATCCTAGCGCAGAGCAGTTCTTC. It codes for CASSLDPSAEQFF.

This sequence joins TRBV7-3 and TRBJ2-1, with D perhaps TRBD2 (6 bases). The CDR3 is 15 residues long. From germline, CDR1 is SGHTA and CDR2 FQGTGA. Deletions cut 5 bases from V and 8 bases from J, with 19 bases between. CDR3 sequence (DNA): TGTGCCAGCAGCCCCCGCCTGGGGTCGGGGGATGAGCAGTTCTTC. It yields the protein CASSPRLGSGDEQFF.

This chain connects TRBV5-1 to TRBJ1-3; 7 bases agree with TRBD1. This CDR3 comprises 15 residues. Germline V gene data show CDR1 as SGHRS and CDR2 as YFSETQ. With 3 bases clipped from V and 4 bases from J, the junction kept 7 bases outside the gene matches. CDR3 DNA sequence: TGCGCCAGCAGCTCGGCCGGGACAGCGGGAAACACCATATATTTT. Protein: CASSSAGTAGNTIYF. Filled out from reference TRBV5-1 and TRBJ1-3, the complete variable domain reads KAGVTQTPRYLIKTRGQQVTLSCSPISGHRSVSWYQQTPGQGLQFLFEYFSETQRNKGNFPGRFSGRQFSNSRSEMNVSTLELGDSALYLCASSSAGTAGNTIYFGEGSWLTVV.

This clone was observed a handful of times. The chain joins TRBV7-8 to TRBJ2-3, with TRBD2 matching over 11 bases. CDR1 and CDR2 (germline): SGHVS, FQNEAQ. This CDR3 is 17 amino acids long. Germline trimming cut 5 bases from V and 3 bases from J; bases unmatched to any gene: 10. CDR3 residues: CASSARTSGRSTDTQYF. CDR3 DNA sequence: TGTGCCAGCAGCGCTAGGACTAGCGGGCGGAGTACAGATACGCAGTATTTT.

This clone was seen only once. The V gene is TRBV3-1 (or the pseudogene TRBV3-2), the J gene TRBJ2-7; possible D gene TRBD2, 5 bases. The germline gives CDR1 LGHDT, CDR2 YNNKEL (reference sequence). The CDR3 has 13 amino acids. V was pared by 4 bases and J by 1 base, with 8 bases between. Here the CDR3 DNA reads TGTGCCAGCAGCCCCCCGGGGTCCTACGAGCAGTACTTC. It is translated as CASSPPGSYEQYF.

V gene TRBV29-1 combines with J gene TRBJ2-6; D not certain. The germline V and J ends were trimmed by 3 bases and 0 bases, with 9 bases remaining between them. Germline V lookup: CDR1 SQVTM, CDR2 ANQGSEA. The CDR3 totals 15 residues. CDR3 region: CSVEGSNSGANVLTF. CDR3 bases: TGCAGCGTTGAGGGCAGCAACTCTGGGGCCAACGTCCTGACTTTC.

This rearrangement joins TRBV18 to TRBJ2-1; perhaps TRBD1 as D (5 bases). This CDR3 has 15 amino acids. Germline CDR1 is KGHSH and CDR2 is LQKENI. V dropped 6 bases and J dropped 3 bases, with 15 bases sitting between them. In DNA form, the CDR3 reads TGTGCCAGCTCGCCCACCCGTACAGGCTACAATGAGCAGTTCTTC. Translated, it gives CASSPTRTGYNEQFF. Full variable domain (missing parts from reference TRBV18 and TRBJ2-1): NAGVMQNPRHLVRRRGQEARLRCSPMKGHSHVYWYRQLPEEGLKFMVYLQKENIIDESGMPKERFSAEFPKEGPSILRIQQVVRGDSAAYFCASSPTRTGYNEQFFGPGTRLTVL.

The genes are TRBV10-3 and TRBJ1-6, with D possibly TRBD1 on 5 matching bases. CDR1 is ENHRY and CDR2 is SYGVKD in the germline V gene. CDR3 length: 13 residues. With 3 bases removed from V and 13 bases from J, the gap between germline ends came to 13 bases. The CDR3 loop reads CAISDAPGHPLHF. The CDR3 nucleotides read TGTGCCATCAGTGACGCGCCAGGGCACCCCCTCCACTTT.

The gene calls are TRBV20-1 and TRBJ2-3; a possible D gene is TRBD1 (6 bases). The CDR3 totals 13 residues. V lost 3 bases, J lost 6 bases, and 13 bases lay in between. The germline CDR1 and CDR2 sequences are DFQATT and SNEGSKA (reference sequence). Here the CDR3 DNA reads TGCAGTGCTAGTGTGGGGGCGGTTGATACGCAGTATTTT. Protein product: CSASVGAVDTQYF.

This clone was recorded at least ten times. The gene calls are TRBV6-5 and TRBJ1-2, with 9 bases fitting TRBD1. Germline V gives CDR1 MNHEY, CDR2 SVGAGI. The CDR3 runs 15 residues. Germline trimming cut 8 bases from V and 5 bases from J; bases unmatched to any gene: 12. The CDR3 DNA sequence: TGTGCCAGCGCCCCGGGACAGGGTTTTCGGTATGGCTACACCTTC. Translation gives CASAPGQGFRYGYTF.

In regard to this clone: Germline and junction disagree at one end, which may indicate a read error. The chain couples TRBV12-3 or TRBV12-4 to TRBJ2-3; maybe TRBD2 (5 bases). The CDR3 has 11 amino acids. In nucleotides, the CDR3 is TGTGCCAGCAGTTTGTGGGGAAGGACTTCATTT. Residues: CASSLWGRTSF.

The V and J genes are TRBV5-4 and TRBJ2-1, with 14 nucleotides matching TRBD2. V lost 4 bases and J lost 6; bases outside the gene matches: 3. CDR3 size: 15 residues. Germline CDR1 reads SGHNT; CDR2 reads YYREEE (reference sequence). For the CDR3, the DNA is TGTGCCAGCAGCAAGGGACTAGCGGGGGCCAATGAGCAGTTCTTC. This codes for CASSKGLAGANEQFF. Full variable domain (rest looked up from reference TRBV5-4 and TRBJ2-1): ETGVTQSPTHLIKTRGQQVTLRCSSQSGHNTVSWYQQALGQGPQFIFQYYREEENGRGNFPPRFSGLQFPNYSSELNVNALELDDSALYLCASSKGLAGANEQFFGPGTRLTVL.

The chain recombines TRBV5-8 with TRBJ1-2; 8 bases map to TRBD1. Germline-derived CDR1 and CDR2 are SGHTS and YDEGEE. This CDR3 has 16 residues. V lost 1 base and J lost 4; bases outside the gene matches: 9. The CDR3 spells CASSLSRTGTRYGYTF. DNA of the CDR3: TGTGCCAGCAGCTTGTCCCGGACAGGGACCCGCTATGGCTACACCTTC.

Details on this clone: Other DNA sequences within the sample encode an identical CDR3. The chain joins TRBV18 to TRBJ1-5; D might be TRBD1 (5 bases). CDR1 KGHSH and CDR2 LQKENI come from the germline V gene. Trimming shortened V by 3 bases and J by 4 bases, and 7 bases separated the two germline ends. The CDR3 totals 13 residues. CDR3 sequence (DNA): TGTGCCAGCTCACCCGGGGGAAATCAGCCCCAGCATTTT. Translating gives CASSPGGNQPQHF. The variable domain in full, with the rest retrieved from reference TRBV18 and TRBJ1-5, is NAGVMQNPRHLVRRRGQEARLRCSPMKGHSHVYWYRQLPEEGLKFMVYLQKENIIDESGMPKERFSAEFPKEGPSILRIQQVVRGDSAAYFCASSPGGNQPQHFGDGTRLSIL.

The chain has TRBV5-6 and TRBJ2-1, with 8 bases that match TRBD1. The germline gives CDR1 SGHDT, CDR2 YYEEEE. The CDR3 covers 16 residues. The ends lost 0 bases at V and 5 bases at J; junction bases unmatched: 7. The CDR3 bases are TGTGCCAGCAGCTTGGTGGGCCAGGGGGCGGACAATGAGCAGTTCTTC. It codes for CASSLVGQGADNEQFF.

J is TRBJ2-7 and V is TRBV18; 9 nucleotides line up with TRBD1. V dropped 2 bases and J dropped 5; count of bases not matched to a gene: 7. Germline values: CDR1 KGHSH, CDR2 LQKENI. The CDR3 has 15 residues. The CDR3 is CASSPDRGGSDEQYF. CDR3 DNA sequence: TGTGCCAGCTCACCAGACAGGGGGGGCAGCGACGAGCAGTACTTC. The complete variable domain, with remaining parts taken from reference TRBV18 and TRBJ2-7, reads NAGVMQNPRHLVRRRGQEARLRCSPMKGHSHVYWYRQLPEEGLKFMVYLQKENIIDESGMPKERFSAEFPKEGPSILRIQQVVRGDSAAYFCASSPDRGGSDEQYFGPGTRLTVT.